The next 32 T cell receptor beta chains were all read from a single sample in a study of chemoradiotherapy in HPV16-positive cancers. Libraries were prepared by immunoSEQ multiplex PCR; TCRdb keeps only in-frame clonotypes and omits some of them. The sample consists of some 8,800 clones, 71% of them appearing once. Collection took place from a patient who underwent chemoradiotherapy. All receptors derive from a human donor with HPV-associated anogenital cancer.

V gene TRBV19 combines with J gene TRBJ1-4, with a tentative D call TRBD1 (6 bases). The CDR3 runs to 14 residues. The V gene's germline CDR1 is LNHDA and CDR2 SQIVND (reference sequence). Deletions cut 3 bases from V and 7 bases from J, with 12 bases between. This chain's CDR3 is CASSILGRGEKLFF. The CDR3, as DNA: TGTGCCAGTAGTATTCTGGGCAGGGGTGAAAAACTGTTTTTT.

The J gene is TRBJ2-7, the V gene TRBV2, with no clear D. The CDR3 has 13 amino acids. V gave up 4 bases and J gave up 4 bases, with 11 bases separating them. Germline loops: CDR1 SNHLY, CDR2 FYNNEI. The CDR3 nucleotides read TGTGCCAGCAGTGCAACTTACCGGTACGAGCAGTACTTC. Residues: CASSATYRYEQYF.

In DNA form, the CDR3 reads TGCGCCAGCACCGCGGGACAGGGCAACTATGGCTACACCTTC. Translation gives CASTAGQGNYGYTF. This sequence joins TRBV5-1 and TRBJ1-2, with TRBD1 matching over 9 bases. V gave up 6 bases and J gave up 2 bases; unmatched junction bases: 5. The germline V gene encodes CDR1 SGHRS and CDR2 YFSETQ. CDR3 length equals 14 residues.

This chain connects TRBV28 to TRBJ1-2; D is possibly TRBD1 (5 bases). This CDR3 comprises 15 residues. The V gene lost 5 bases and the J gene lost 0 bases, with 13 bases spanning the gap. The germline V gene has CDR1 MDHEN and CDR2 SYDVKM. In DNA form, the CDR3 reads TGTGCCAGCAGTCACGCCCAGGGTTCTAACTATGGCTACACCTTC. It translates to CASSHAQGSNYGYTF.

This chain joins TRBV6-5 and TRBJ2-7; 7 bases map to TRBD2. The CDR3 sequence is 11 residues long. J was trimmed by 11 bases and V by 7 bases; bases with no gene match: 8. CDR1 and CDR2 (germline): MNHEY, SVGAGI. This CDR3 reads CASKFRGREYF. CDR3 DNA sequence: TGTGCCAGCAAGTTCCGGGGGAGGGAGTACTTC.

The chain employs TRBV4-3 and TRBJ2-7, with 8 bases identical to TRBD2. Germline assignment: CDR1 LGHNA and CDR2 YSLEER. The V segment lost 1 base and the J segment 2 bases; nucleotides outside the gene matches: 13. This CDR3 comprises 18 residues. CDR3 amino acids: CASSQVLGSGGATYEQYF. DNA for the CDR3: TGCGCCAGCAGCCAAGTCCTCGGGAGCGGGGGTGCCACCTACGAGCAGTACTTC.

This chain uses TRBV7-2 with TRBJ2-1, with D perhaps matching TRBD2 (6 bases). The germline gives CDR1 SGHTA, CDR2 FQGNSA. The CDR3 has 11 residues. The ends were cut back, 1 base at V and 16 bases at J, with 11 bases in the middle. CDR3 sequence reads: CASSLEASAFF. The DNA of the CDR3 is TGTGCCAGCAGCTTAGAGGCTAGCGCCTTCTTC.

This chain connects TRBV9 to TRBJ2-2; D not resolved. Germline V gene sequence: CDR1 SGDLS, CDR2 YYNGEE. V lost 0 bases, J lost 2 bases, and 14 bases lay in between. This CDR3 has 17 amino acids. CDR3 sequence: CASSVEGLGLNTGELFF. As DNA, the CDR3 is TGTGCCAGCAGCGTAGAAGGGCTCGGGTTAAACACCGGGGAGCTGTTTTTT.

This chain joins TRBV5-4 and TRBJ2-5; D uncertain. The V end lost 2 bases, the J end lost 5 bases, and 13 bases lay between the germline ends. The CDR3 is 14 residues long. Per the germline V gene, CDR1 is SGHNT and CDR2 is YYREEE (reference sequence). CDR3 DNA: TGTGCCAGCAGCTTCGTTACACGCGAGGAGACCCAGTACTTC. Residues: CASSFVTREETQYF. Variable domain in full (rest from reference TRBV5-4 and TRBJ2-5): ETGVTQSPTHLIKTRGQQVTLRCSSQSGHNTVSWYQQALGQGPQFIFQYYREEENGRGNFPPRFSGLQFPNYSSELNVNALELDDSALYLCASSFVTREETQYFGPGTRLLVL.

V gene TRBV30 combines with J gene TRBJ1-5, with TRBD1 as a possible D gene (6 bases). V was cut by 0 bases and J by 5 bases, with 11 bases left in between. Germline V CDR1 and CDR2: GTSNPN, SVGIG (reference sequence). This CDR3 is 14 amino acids long. CDR3 residues: CAWSVRGGDQPQHF. As DNA, the CDR3 is TGTGCCTGGAGTGTCAGGGGTGGAGATCAGCCCCAGCATTTT.

The chain couples TRBV2 to TRBJ1-2; TRBD1 matches at 7 bases. The J segment lost 4 bases and the V segment lost 6 bases, leaving 8 bases of the junction unmatched. Per the germline V gene, CDR1 is SNHLY and CDR2 is FYNNEI. The CDR3 extends over 14 amino acids. CDR3 sequence: CASRGTGEGYGYTF. CDR3 nucleotides: TGTGCCAGCAGGGGCACAGGGGAGGGCTATGGCTACACCTTC.

This clone was recorded only once. The V and J genes are TRBV6-4 and TRBJ2-3; maybe TRBD1 (6 bases). V was shortened by 6 bases and J by 5 bases, with 15 bases between the two germline ends. The CDR3 is 14 amino acids. Per germline, CDR1 MRHNA and CDR2 SNTAGT. The CDR3 nucleotides read TGTGCCAGCAGCCAGGGGCTAGGGGGAGATACGCAGTATTTT. Amino acid sequence: CASSQGLGGDTQYF.

This chain connects TRBV5-8 to TRBJ2-3; 7 nucleotides match TRBD2. The CDR3 length is 14 residues. Germline V gene sequence: CDR1 SGHTS, CDR2 YDEGEE. Germline trimming cut 3 bases from V and 2 bases from J; bases unmatched to any gene: 3. The CDR3, as DNA: TGTGCCAGCAGCTCTAGCGGATTCACAGATACGCAGTATTTT. Translated: CASSSSGFTDTQYF.

This chain links TRBV6-6 with TRBJ2-1; 8 nucleotides line up with TRBD2. Germline CDR1 MNHNY, CDR2 SVGAGI (reference sequence). V shed 6 bases and J 7 bases; nucleotides not matched to a gene: 11. CDR3 length: 15 residues. CDR3 in amino acids: CASSLRGGRGNEQFF. The CDR3 DNA sequence: TGTGCCAGCAGCCTTCGGGGGGGCCGAGGAAATGAGCAGTTCTTC.

The rearrangement uses TRBV30 and TRBJ2-3, with D possibly being TRBD2 (6 bases). This CDR3 contains 12 residues. Germline V gives CDR1 GTSNPN, CDR2 SVGIG (reference sequence). The V end was cut by 6 bases, the J end by 4 bases, with 11 bases between. The CDR3 region is CACGSLADTQYF. The CDR3 region has the DNA TGTGCCTGCGGGAGCCTTGCAGATACGCAGTATTTT.

The sample holds a few counts of this clone. V gene TRBV10-3 combines with J gene TRBJ1-1; D is unclear. This CDR3 comprises 13 residues. Germline CDR1 and CDR2: ENHRY and SYGVKD. The V end lost 8 bases, the J end lost 8 bases, and 18 bases lay between the germline ends. For the CDR3, the DNA is TGTGCCATCTTGGACGCAGGACCTGGGGAAGCTTTCTTT. Translation: CAILDAGPGEAFF.

This clone showed up just a few times. The rearrangement links TRBV27 to TRBJ2-2; the D gene is possibly TRBD2 (6 bases). This CDR3 contains 12 residues. V lost 4 bases to trimming and J lost 11 bases, with 11 bases between them. The germline V gene encodes CDR1 MNHEY and CDR2 SMNVEV (reference sequence). CDR3 nucleotides: TGTGCCAGCAGTTATGGCGGGGCAGAGCTGTTTTTT. The encoded protein is CASSYGGAELFF.

This clone was detected a few times. The rearrangement links TRBV5-1 to TRBJ1-3; D might be TRBD1 (5 bases). Germline CDR1 and CDR2: SGHRS and YFSETQ. The V end lost 4 bases, the J end lost 0 bases, and 23 bases lay between the germline ends. The CDR3 sequence is 19 residues long. The chain's CDR3 is CASSRTGTQARFSGNTIYF. The CDR3 region has the DNA TGCGCCAGCAGCCGCACGGGGACCCAGGCCCGTTTCTCTGGAAACACCATATATTTT.

V gene TRBV11-2 combines with J gene TRBJ2-7, with 7 bases fitting TRBD1. The V segment lost 1 base and the J segment 5 bases; nucleotides outside the gene matches: 5. The CDR3 is made up of 14 amino acids. Looked up from germline, CDR1 is SGHAT and CDR2 is FQNNGV. DNA of the CDR3: TGTGCCAGCAGCTTAGGAGGGGGCAATGACGAGCAGTACTTC. It translates to CASSLGGGNDEQYF.

The chain carries TRBV7-2 and TRBJ2-6; D not resolved. CDR3 size: 15 residues. Trimming stripped 1 base from V and 1 base from J, with 5 bases between. Germline V gene sequence: CDR1 SGHTA, CDR2 FQGNSA. Written as DNA, the CDR3 is TGTGCCAGCAGCTTAGGTACATCTGGGGCCAACGTCCTGACTTTC. Translation gives CASSLGTSGANVLTF. The whole variable domain, remainder taken from reference TRBV7-2 and TRBJ2-6, is GAGVSQSPSNKVTEKGKDVELRCDPISGHTALYWYRQSLGQGLEFLIYFQGNSAPDKSGLPSDRFSAERTGGSVSTLTIQRTQQEDSAVYLCASSLGTSGANVLTFGAGSRLTVL.

This clone has just one count. The chain has TRBV6-4 and TRBJ1-3; 9 bases line up with TRBD1. The CDR3 consists of 16 residues. Germline V lookup: CDR1 MRHNA, CDR2 SNTAGT. With V trimmed by 4 bases and J by 7 bases, 11 bases remained unmatched. The CDR3 is CASSASDRGRWNTIYF. The CDR3 nucleotides read TGTGCCAGCAGTGCCTCGGACAGGGGAAGATGGAACACCATATATTTT.

The rearrangement joins TRBV7-2 to TRBJ2-5; TRBD2 is a possible D gene (6 bases). The germline gives CDR1 SGHTA, CDR2 FQGNSA. The V and J ends lost 4 bases and 1 base respectively, with 10 bases between them. The CDR3 extends over 14 amino acids. The DNA of the CDR3 is TGTGCCAGCAGCTCCGGGACTTTCCAAGAGACCCAGTACTTC. As protein: CASSSGTFQETQYF.

The V gene is TRBV19, the J gene TRBJ2-4, with D perhaps matching TRBD2 (6 bases). Trimming cost V 5 bases and J 7 bases, with 15 bases left between them. This CDR3 contains 14 residues. CDR1 and CDR2 (germline): LNHDA, SQIVND (reference sequence). The CDR3 loop reads CASSASSEGNIQYF. For the CDR3, the DNA is TGTGCCAGTAGTGCCTCTAGCGAGGGCAACATTCAGTACTTC. The complete variable domain, with remaining parts taken from reference TRBV19 and TRBJ2-4, reads DGGITQSPKYLFRKEGQNVTLSCEQNLNHDAMYWYRQDPGQGLRLIYYSQIVNDFQKGDIAEGYSVSREKKESFPLTVTSAQKNPTAFYLCASSASSEGNIQYFGAGTRLSVL.

The chain recombines TRBV30 with TRBJ1-1; unclear D gene. Germline lookup yields CDR1 GTSNPN and CDR2 SVGIG (reference sequence). Trimming stripped 8 bases from V and 4 bases from J, with 20 bases between. The length of the CDR3 is 14 residues. Here the CDR3 reads CAGRYVGSATEAFF. CDR3 DNA: TGTGCCGGAAGATACGTAGGGTCCGCCACTGAAGCTTTCTTT.

As for this clone: The sample contains more than one DNA sequence encoding this CDR3. V usage is TRBV18 and J usage is TRBJ2-2, with unresolved D. Germline CDR1 is KGHSH and CDR2 is LQKENI. The ends were cut back, 1 base at V and 4 bases at J, with 1 base in the middle. This CDR3 region has 12 residues. In nucleotides, the CDR3 is TGTGCCAGCTCACCACGCACCGGGGAGCTGTTTTTT. It specifies CASSPRTGELFF.

CDR3 amino acids: CASSFKGTGVDGYTF. The CDR3 DNA reads TGTGCCAGCAGCTTTAAAGGGACAGGGGTAGATGGCTACACCTTC. This sequence joins TRBV5-6 and TRBJ1-2; 10 positions match TRBD1. The trim removed 2 bases at V and 6 bases at J, leaving 7 bases unmatched. Germline CDR1 SGHDT, CDR2 YYEEEE. The CDR3 loop spans 15 amino acids.

The genes are TRBV6-1 and TRBJ2-2; D may match TRBD1 or TRBD2 (5 bases each). CDR3 length: 17 residues. From germline, CDR1 is MNHNS and CDR2 SASEGT. V was trimmed by 0 bases and J by 3 bases, leaving 14 bases between them. The CDR3 region has the DNA TGTGCCAGCAGTGAAGCGACAGCAGGACTGTACACCGGGGAGCTGTTTTTT. This codes for CASSEATAGLYTGELFF.

This clone showed up just once. This rearrangement joins TRBV10-2 to TRBJ2-1; maybe TRBD2 (5 bases). Looked up from germline, CDR1 is WSHSY and CDR2 is SAAADI. The CDR3 runs to 17 residues. The V gene lost 1 base and the J gene lost 5 bases, with 18 bases spanning the gap. CDR3 DNA: TGCGCCAGCAGTGAGTTAGGACTGGCGCCTACAAACAATGAGCAGTTCTTC. Encoded protein: CASSELGLAPTNNEQFF.

J is TRBJ1-4 and V is TRBV30, with 7 bases that match TRBD1. This CDR3 contains 15 residues. CDR1 GTSNPN and CDR2 SVGIG come from the germline V gene (reference sequence). Trimming at V came to 1 base and at J to 5 bases, leaving 7 bases not matched to a gene. CDR3 region: CAWSGQGLLNEKLFF. In DNA form, the CDR3 reads TGTGCCTGGAGTGGACAGGGACTCTTAAATGAAAAACTGTTTTTT.

This clone was counted a few times. A read error may account for a junction end that differs from germline. This chain joins TRBV10-3 and TRBJ2-3; 8 nucleotides align to TRBD2. The CDR3 spans 14 residues. CDR1 and CDR2 from the germline V gene are ENHRY and SYGVKD. In nucleotides, the CDR3 is TGTGCCATCGGTGACGGGGGGGCTGGAGATACGCAGTATTTT. It yields the protein CAIGDGGAGDTQYF.

The rearrangement uses TRBV10-1 and TRBJ2-7; TRBD1 might be the D (6 bases). There are 13 residues in the CDR3. Germline CDR1 is WNHNN and CDR2 is SYGVQD (reference sequence). Trimming pared 7 bases from V and 1 base from J, leaving 11 bases between. The CDR3: CASMPGHSYEQYF. Here the CDR3 DNA reads TGCGCCAGCATGCCGGGACATTCCTACGAGCAGTACTTC.

The J gene is TRBJ1-2, the V gene TRBV10-3; a possible D gene is TRBD1 (6 bases). The CDR3 is made up of 16 amino acids. The V gene's germline CDR1 is ENHRY and CDR2 SYGVKD. V lost 10 bases, J lost 4 bases, and 25 bases lay in between. The CDR3 loop is CATLGAGDSTSYGYTF. CDR3 sequence (DNA): TGTGCCACCCTCGGGGCAGGGGATTCCACTAGCTATGGCTACACCTTC.